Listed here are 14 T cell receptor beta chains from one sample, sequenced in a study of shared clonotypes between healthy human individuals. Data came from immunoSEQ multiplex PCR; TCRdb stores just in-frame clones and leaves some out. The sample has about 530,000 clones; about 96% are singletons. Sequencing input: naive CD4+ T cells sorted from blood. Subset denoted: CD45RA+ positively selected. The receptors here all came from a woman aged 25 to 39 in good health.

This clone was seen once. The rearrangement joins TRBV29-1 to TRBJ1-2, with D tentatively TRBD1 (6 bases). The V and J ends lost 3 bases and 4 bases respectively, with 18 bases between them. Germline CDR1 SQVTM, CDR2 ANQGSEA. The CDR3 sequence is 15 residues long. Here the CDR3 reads CSVDTGQQNTYGYTF. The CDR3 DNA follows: TGCAGCGTTGATACTGGACAGCAGAACACCTATGGCTACACCTTC.

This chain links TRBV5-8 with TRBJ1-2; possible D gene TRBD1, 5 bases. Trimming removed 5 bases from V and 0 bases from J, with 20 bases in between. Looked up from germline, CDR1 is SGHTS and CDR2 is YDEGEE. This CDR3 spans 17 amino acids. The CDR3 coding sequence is TGTGCCAGCAGTTTACCCGGGACTCTAGACTCTAACTATGGCTACACCTTC. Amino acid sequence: CASSLPGTLDSNYGYTF.

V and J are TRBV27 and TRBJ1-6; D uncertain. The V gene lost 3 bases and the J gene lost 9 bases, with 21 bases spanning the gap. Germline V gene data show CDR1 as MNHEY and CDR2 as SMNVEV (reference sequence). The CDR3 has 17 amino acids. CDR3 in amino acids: CASSFTYVLGSGSPLHF. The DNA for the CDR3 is TGTGCCAGCAGTTTTACGTACGTGTTAGGGTCGGGTTCACCCCTCCACTTT.

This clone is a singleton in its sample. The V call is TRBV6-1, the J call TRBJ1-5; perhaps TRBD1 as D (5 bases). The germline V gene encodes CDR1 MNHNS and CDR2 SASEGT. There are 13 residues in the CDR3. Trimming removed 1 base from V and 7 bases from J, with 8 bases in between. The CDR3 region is CASSEEQVQPQHF. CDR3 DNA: TGTGCCAGCAGTGAAGAACAGGTCCAGCCCCAGCATTTT.

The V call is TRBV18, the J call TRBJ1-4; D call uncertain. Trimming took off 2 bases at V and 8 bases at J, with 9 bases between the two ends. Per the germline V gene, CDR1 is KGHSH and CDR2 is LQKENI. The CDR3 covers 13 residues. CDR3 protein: CASSPWSEEKLFF. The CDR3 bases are TGTGCCAGCTCACCATGGTCAGAAGAAAAACTGTTTTTT.

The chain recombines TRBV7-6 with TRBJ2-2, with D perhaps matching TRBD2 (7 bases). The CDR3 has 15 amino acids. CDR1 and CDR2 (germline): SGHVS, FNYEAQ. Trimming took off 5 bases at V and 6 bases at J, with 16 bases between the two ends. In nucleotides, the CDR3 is TGTGCCAGCAGCCTTGCGGGGGCGGCAGCCGGGGAGCTGTTTTTT. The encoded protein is CASSLAGAAAGELFF.

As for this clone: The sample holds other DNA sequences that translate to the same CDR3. DNA for the CDR3: TGTGCCAGCAGCCGGACTAGCGGGGCCTACGAGCAGTACTTC. This codes for CASSRTSGAYEQYF. The V gene is TRBV7-9, the J gene TRBJ2-7; 12 positions agree with TRBD2. V lost 5 bases, J lost 2 bases, and 1 base stayed unmatched. Germline V CDR1 and CDR2: SEHNR, FQNEAQ (reference sequence). The CDR3 has 14 amino acids. The full variable domain, its missing parts supplied by reference TRBV7-9 and TRBJ2-7, is DTGVSQNPRHKITKRGQNVTFRCDPISEHNRLYWYRQTLGQGPEFLTYFQNEAQLEKSRLLSDRFSAERPKGSFSTLEIQRTEQGDSAMYLCASSRTSGAYEQYFGPGTRLTVT.

CDR3 region: CASSLAGTSGKNNEQFF. In DNA form, the CDR3 reads TGTGCCAGCAGCTTAGCGGGGACTAGCGGGAAAAACAATGAGCAGTTCTTC. This sequence joins TRBV7-2 and TRBJ2-1; 13 nucleotides match TRBD2. This CDR3 is built from 17 residues. From germline, CDR1 is SGHTA and CDR2 FQGNSA. The ends lost 0 bases at V and 5 bases at J; junction bases unmatched: 4.

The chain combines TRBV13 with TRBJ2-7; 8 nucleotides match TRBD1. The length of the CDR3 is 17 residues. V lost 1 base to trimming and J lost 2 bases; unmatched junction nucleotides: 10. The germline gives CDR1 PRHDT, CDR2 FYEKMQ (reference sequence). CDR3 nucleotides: TGTGCCAGCAGCTTAGCCCCCGGGACAGGCCCAACCTACGAGCAGTACTTC. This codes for CASSLAPGTGPTYEQYF.

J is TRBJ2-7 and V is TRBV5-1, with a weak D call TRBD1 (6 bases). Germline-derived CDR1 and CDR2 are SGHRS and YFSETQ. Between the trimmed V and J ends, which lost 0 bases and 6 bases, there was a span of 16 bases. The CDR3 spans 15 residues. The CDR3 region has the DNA TGCGCCAGCAGCTTGGTGGAGACAGGCTTATCCGAGCAGTACTTC. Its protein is CASSLVETGLSEQYF.

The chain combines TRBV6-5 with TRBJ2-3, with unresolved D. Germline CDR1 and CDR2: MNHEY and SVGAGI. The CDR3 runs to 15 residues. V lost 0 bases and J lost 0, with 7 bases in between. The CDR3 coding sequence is TGTGCCAGCAGTTACTCTGACGCTAGCACAGATACGCAGTATTTT. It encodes CASSYSDASTDTQYF.

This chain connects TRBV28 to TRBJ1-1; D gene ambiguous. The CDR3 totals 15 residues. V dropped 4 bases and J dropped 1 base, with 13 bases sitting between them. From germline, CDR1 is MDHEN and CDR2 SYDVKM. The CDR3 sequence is CASSSILQKNTEAFF. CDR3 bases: TGTGCCAGCAGTTCCATCTTACAGAAGAACACTGAAGCTTTCTTT. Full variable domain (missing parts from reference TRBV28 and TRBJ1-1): DVKVTQSSRYLVKRTGEKVFLECVQDMDHENMFWYRQDPGLGLRLIYFSYDVKMKEKGDIPEGYSVSREKKERFSLILESASTNQTSMYLCASSSILQKNTEAFFGQGTRLTVV.

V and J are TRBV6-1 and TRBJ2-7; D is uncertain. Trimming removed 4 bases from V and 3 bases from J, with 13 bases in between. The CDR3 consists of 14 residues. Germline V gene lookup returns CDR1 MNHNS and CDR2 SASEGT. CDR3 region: CASSVQAAIYEQYF. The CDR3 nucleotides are TGTGCCAGCAGTGTTCAGGCTGCGATCTACGAGCAGTACTTC.

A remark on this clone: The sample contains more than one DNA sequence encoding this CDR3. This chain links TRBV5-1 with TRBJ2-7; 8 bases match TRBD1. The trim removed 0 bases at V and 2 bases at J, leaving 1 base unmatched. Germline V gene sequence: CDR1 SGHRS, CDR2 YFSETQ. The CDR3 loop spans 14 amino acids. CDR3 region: CASSLETGAYEQYF. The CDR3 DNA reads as TGCGCCAGCAGCTTGGAGACAGGGGCCTACGAGCAGTACTTC. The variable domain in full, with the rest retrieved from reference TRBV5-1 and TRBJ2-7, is KAGVTQTPRYLIKTRGQQVTLSCSPISGHRSVSWYQQTPGQGLQFLFEYFSETQRNKGNFPGRFSGRQFSNSRSEMNVSTLELGDSALYLCASSLETGAYEQYFGPGTRLTVT.